The clone carrying this TCR beta chain turned up a few times. V was cut by 6 bases and J by 4 bases, with 12 bases left in between. Germline values: CDR1 SGHDN, CDR2 FVKESK. The CDR3 loop spans 13 amino acids. This sample is part of a study of T cells in localized non-small cell lung cancer. Profiling relied on immunoSEQ multiplex PCR, and the TCRdb table lists in-frame clones only, not all of them. The data hold 900 or so clones, with around a fifth observed a single time. This TCR derives from a woman aged 35 to 70 with stage II lung adenocarcinoma. The source was normal lung tissue next to the tumor, collected before any cancer treatment. The chain uses TRBV14 and TRBJ1-1, with D tentatively TRBD1 (6 bases). The CDR3 reads CASSPRDTTEAFF. The DNA for the CDR3 is TGTGCCAGCAGTCCCAGGGACACCACTGAAGCTTTCTTT.